These 28 T cell receptor beta chains originate from one sample sequenced in a study of blood T cell repertoires in COVID-19. The method was immunoSEQ multiplex PCR; TCRdb's version includes in-frame clones alone and lacks a portion of them. The table includes some 220,000 clones, roughly 85% detected once. Input material: peripheral blood. Every receptor here comes from a woman aged 70 to 79 with COVID-19, enrolled during active disease.

The chain carries TRBV11-3 and TRBJ1-5; D may be TRBD1 (5 bases). The ends were cut back, 1 base at V and 9 bases at J, with 10 bases in the middle. This CDR3 spans 13 amino acids. The germline CDR1 and CDR2 sequences are SGHNT and YENEEA. The CDR3 nucleotides read TGTGCCAGCAGCTTAGGACCCGGGGGGCCCCAGCATTTT. It translates to CASSLGPGGPQHF.

The CDR3 DNA reads TGCGCCAGCAGCAAAAAGGGACAGGGTCCCCACGAGCAGTACTTC. Translated: CASSKKGQGPHEQYF. The J gene is TRBJ2-7, the V gene TRBV4-3; 9 nucleotides align to TRBD1. The CDR3 runs to 15 residues. V shed 5 bases and J 5 bases; nucleotides not matched to a gene: 10. CDR1 and CDR2 (germline): LGHNA, YSLEER.

The V gene is TRBV2, the J gene TRBJ2-7, with D maybe TRBD2 (6 bases). This CDR3 is built from 13 residues. Germline values: CDR1 SNHLY, CDR2 FYNNEI. The V end lost 7 bases, the J end lost 7 bases, and 17 bases lay between the germline ends. The CDR3 here is CASTGAVEGEQYF. In DNA form, the CDR3 reads TGTGCCAGCACGGGAGCTGTTGAGGGGGAGCAGTACTTC. Filled out from reference TRBV2 and TRBJ2-7, the complete variable domain reads EPEVTQTPSHQVTQMGQEVILRCVPISNHLYFYWYRQILGQKVEFLVSFYNNEISEKSEIFDDQFSVERPDGSNFTLKIRSTKLEDSAMYFCASTGAVEGEQYFGPGTRLTVT.

CDR3 sequence reads: CASSLDGYRPNEQFF. CDR3 bases: TGTGCCAGCAGTTTGGATGGGTACAGGCCCAATGAGCAGTTCTTC. V usage is TRBV2 and J usage is TRBJ2-1; TRBD1 is a possible D gene (5 bases). CDR3 size: 15 residues. V lost 5 bases and J lost 6, with 17 bases in between. Germline-derived CDR1 and CDR2 are SNHLY and FYNNEI.

This chain joins TRBV7-2 and TRBJ1-2; D perhaps matches TRBD1 (6 bases). V lost 1 base to trimming and J lost 5 bases, with 17 bases between them. Germline CDR1 and CDR2: SGHTA and FQGNSA. The CDR3 runs to 16 residues. The CDR3 loop is CASSLVGPGVGYGYTF. CDR3 coding DNA: TGTGCCAGCAGCTTAGTCGGTCCAGGGGTAGGGTATGGCTACACCTTC.

This chain connects TRBV4-3 to TRBJ1-2; possible D gene TRBD1, 5 bases. V was clipped by 3 bases and J by 8 bases, with 13 bases between them. The germline V gene has CDR1 LGHNA and CDR2 YSLEER. CDR3 size: 13 residues. CDR3: CASSQGGEWGYTF. CDR3 DNA sequence: TGCGCCAGCAGCCAGGGGGGGGAATGGGGCTACACCTTC.

This clone appeared a single time. The J gene is TRBJ2-7, the V gene TRBV20-1; 8 bases fit TRBD1. This CDR3 comprises 14 residues. Germline CDR1 is DFQATT and CDR2 is SNEGSKA (reference sequence). V was pared by 3 bases and J by 2 bases, with 6 bases of the junction left unmatched. The CDR3 sequence is CSASGWDRTYEQYF. The CDR3 region has the DNA TGCAGTGCTAGTGGGTGGGACAGGACCTACGAGCAGTACTTC.

This clone appeared a few times. The chain uses TRBV7-8 and TRBJ2-5; 9 bases map to TRBD2. CDR1 SGHVS and CDR2 FQNEAQ come from the germline V gene. This CDR3 spans 17 amino acids. V shed 0 bases, J shed 3 bases, and the junction held 8 bases outside the gene matches. The CDR3 is CASSLAWDSGGKETQYF. The CDR3 bases are TGTGCCAGCAGCTTAGCTTGGGATAGCGGGGGAAAAGAGACCCAGTACTTC.

J is TRBJ1-1 and V is TRBV6-6; D may be TRBD1 (5 bases). V lost 4 bases to trimming and J lost 5 bases, with 17 bases between them. CDR1 is MNHNY, CDR2 SVGAGI, per germline (reference sequence). The CDR3 loop spans 15 amino acids. CDR3 nucleotide sequence: TGTGCCAGCAGTTTTGAGGCCAATAAGGGGACTGAAGCTTTCTTT. Protein product: CASSFEANKGTEAFF.

This clone was observed a handful of times. V gene TRBV12-3 or TRBV12-4 combines with J gene TRBJ2-7; maybe TRBD1 (6 bases). This CDR3 spans 12 amino acids. V was pared by 4 bases and J by 3 bases, with 7 bases between. This CDR3 is CASSSGHYEQYF. The CDR3 nucleotides are TGTGCCAGCAGTTCGGGACACTACGAGCAGTACTTC.

The chain joins TRBV7-8 to TRBJ1-5, with 9 nucleotides matching TRBD1. The CDR3 contains 18 residues. From germline, CDR1 is SGHVS and CDR2 FQNEAQ. The J segment lost 6 bases and the V segment lost 3 bases, leaving 15 bases of the junction unmatched. The CDR3 loop is CASSFQEGPTGGFQPQHF. In DNA, the CDR3 is TGTGCCAGCAGCTTCCAAGAGGGCCCCACAGGGGGCTTTCAGCCCCAGCATTTT.

V gene TRBV7-9 combines with J gene TRBJ1-5, with TRBD1 identical over 8 bases. This CDR3 has 17 amino acids. Germline CDR1 and CDR2: SEHNR and FQNEAQ (reference sequence). The V segment lost 3 bases and the J segment 1 base; nucleotides outside the gene matches: 8. The CDR3 bases are TGTGCCAGCAGCTTCGGAGGACAGGGAGGGAGCAATCAGCCCCAGCATTTT. Its translation is CASSFGGQGGSNQPQHF.

The chain joins TRBV6-5 to TRBJ1-2; TRBD1 aligns across 8 bases. Germline V lookup: CDR1 MNHEY, CDR2 SVGAGI. V lost 6 bases to trimming and J lost 5 bases; unmatched junction nucleotides: 8. CDR3 size: 14 residues. This CDR3 is CASRRGQGSYGYTF. CDR3 nucleotides: TGTGCCAGCAGACGAGGACAGGGAAGTTATGGCTACACCTTC.

The chain recombines TRBV24-1 with TRBJ2-2; 7 bases are a match to TRBD2. The germline CDR1 and CDR2 sequences are KGHDR and SFDVKD. The CDR3 consists of 17 residues. J gave up 1 base and V 3 bases, and 7 bases lay outside the gene matches. The chain's CDR3 is CATSDLHGGKNTGELFF. CDR3 in DNA: TGTGCCACCAGTGATCTGCACGGGGGGAAGAACACCGGGGAGCTGTTTTTT.

This chain links TRBV6-2 or TRBV6-3 with TRBJ2-3; 14 nucleotides line up with TRBD2. The CDR3 loop spans 21 amino acids. V gave up 4 bases and J gave up 0 bases; unmatched junction bases: 15. Germline V gene lookup returns CDR1 MNHEY and CDR2 SVGEGT. The chain's CDR3 is CASSLPRLAGGPLRSTDTQYF. The CDR3 DNA reads TGTGCCAGCAGTTTACCCCGACTAGCGGGAGGGCCCCTCAGGAGCACAGATACGCAGTATTTT.

The V gene is TRBV30, the J gene TRBJ2-1, with TRBD2 as a possible D gene (6 bases). V lost 5 bases, J lost 4 bases, and 15 bases lay in between. The CDR3 length is 14 residues. CDR1 and CDR2 (germline): GTSNPN, SVGIG (reference sequence). The CDR3 nucleotides are TGTGCCTGGCTGTCTAGCGCCTCGTACAATGAGCAGTTCTTC. This gives the protein CAWLSSASYNEQFF.

The chain recombines TRBV5-1 with TRBJ1-2; 8 bases line up with TRBD1. V gave up 7 bases and J gave up 6 bases; unmatched junction bases: 8. This CDR3 comprises 13 residues. Germline CDR1 is SGHRS and CDR2 is YFSETQ. As DNA, the CDR3 is TGCGCCAGCGACGTCGGACAGGGCAATGGCTACACCTTC. This sequence encodes CASDVGQGNGYTF.

This clone was counted a few times. This chain uses TRBV2 with TRBJ1-2, with D possibly TRBD1 on 6 matching bases. Germline V lookup: CDR1 SNHLY, CDR2 FYNNEI. This CDR3 contains 14 residues. The V gene lost 5 bases and the J gene lost 2 bases, with 12 bases spanning the gap. CDR3 in amino acids: CASSRWTENYGYTF. Written as DNA, the CDR3 is TGTGCCAGCAGTCGCTGGACAGAGAACTATGGCTACACCTTC.

This clone was seen a handful of times. The V call is TRBV7-8, the J call TRBJ1-5; TRBD1 matches at 7 bases. With 1 base clipped from V and 1 base from J, the junction kept 4 bases outside the gene matches. Germline V gives CDR1 SGHVS, CDR2 FQNEAQ. This CDR3 spans 16 amino acids. This chain's CDR3 is CASSLGQGDSNQPQHF. The DNA for the CDR3 is TGTGCCAGCAGCTTAGGGCAGGGGGACAGCAATCAGCCCCAGCATTTT.

V and J are TRBV7-2 and TRBJ2-3; 10 nucleotides align to TRBD2. This CDR3 has 17 amino acids. The germline V gene has CDR1 SGHTA and CDR2 FQGNSA. Trimming cost V 3 bases and J 0 bases; bases outside gene matches: 6. CDR3 in DNA: TGTGCCAGCAGCTTGCGGCTAGCGGGAGCTAGCACAGATACGCAGTATTTT. Translated, it gives CASSLRLAGASTDTQYF.

The chain carries TRBV7-8 and TRBJ2-2; 8 bases map to TRBD1. In germline, CDR1 is SGHVS, CDR2 FQNEAQ. The V segment lost 6 bases and the J segment 7 bases; nucleotides outside the gene matches: 13. This CDR3 contains 16 residues. The CDR3, as DNA: TGTGCCAGCAGGTACACCCCCGGGACAGGAATCGGGGAGCTGTTTTTT. Protein sequence: CASRYTPGTGIGELFF.

The J gene is TRBJ2-5, the V gene TRBV19; D is possibly TRBD1 (5 bases). The germline V gene has CDR1 LNHDA and CDR2 SQIVND (reference sequence). V lost 4 bases, J lost 2 bases, and 11 bases lay in between. CDR3 length: 14 residues. The CDR3 nucleotides read TGTGCCAGTAGTAGCCCAGGGCGGCAAGAGACCCAGTACTTC. Translation gives CASSSPGRQETQYF.

This chain uses TRBV5-1 with TRBJ2-1, with D possibly being TRBD2 (6 bases). The germline V and J ends were trimmed by 0 bases and 8 bases, with 21 bases remaining between them. CDR1 and CDR2 from the germline V gene are SGHRS and YFSETQ. The CDR3 covers 17 residues. The CDR3 sequence: CASSLGASGLGSYEQFF. The CDR3 DNA reads as TGCGCCAGCAGCTTGGGGGCCTCGGGACTGGGAAGCTATGAGCAGTTCTTC.

CDR3 nucleotides: TGTGCCAGCAGCCACACGGGGGATAGCAATCAGCCCCAGCATTTT. This gives the protein CASSHTGDSNQPQHF. The rearrangement joins TRBV6-5 to TRBJ1-5; tentatively, D is TRBD1 (5 bases). The CDR3 covers 15 residues. V lost 6 bases and J lost 0, with 12 bases in between. Germline V gene lookup returns CDR1 MNHEY and CDR2 SVGAGI.

This clone came up many times. The V and J genes are TRBV11-2 and TRBJ1-2; possibly TRBD1 for D (5 bases). CDR3 length equals 16 residues. CDR1 SGHAT and CDR2 FQNNGV come from the germline V gene. V was pared by 5 bases and J by 4 bases, with 20 bases between. The CDR3, as DNA: TGTGCCAGCAGCCCCTTACGGGGGTACCGGCTCTATGGCTACACCTTC. Translating it yields CASSPLRGYRLYGYTF.

The chain combines TRBV18 with TRBJ2-7; 8 positions match TRBD1. There are 19 residues in the CDR3. The junction had 17 bases not matched to a gene; V was cut back by 1 base and J by 3 bases. Looked up from germline, CDR1 is KGHSH and CDR2 is LQKENI. CDR3 sequence: CASSPRPRAGQGASYEQYF. As DNA, the CDR3 is TGTGCCAGCTCACCACGGCCGCGGGCGGGGCAGGGGGCGAGCTACGAGCAGTACTTC.

The V call is TRBV5-1, the J call TRBJ2-3, with D possibly TRBD2 on 5 matching bases. The ends were cut back, 1 base at V and 3 bases at J, with 15 bases in the middle. This CDR3 has 16 residues. The V gene's germline CDR1 is SGHRS and CDR2 YFSETQ. Here the CDR3 reads CASSLFPTSLTDTQYF. The CDR3 DNA is TGCGCCAGCAGCTTGTTCCCTACTAGTTTAACAGATACGCAGTATTTT.

J is TRBJ2-7 and V is TRBV5-1; 12 nucleotides line up with TRBD1. Germline V gene sequence: CDR1 SGHRS, CDR2 YFSETQ. CDR3 length: 15 residues. With 4 bases clipped from V and 5 bases from J, the junction kept 7 bases outside the gene matches. CDR3 sequence (DNA): TGCGCCAGCAGCACGACCGGGACAGGGGGCGACGAGCAGTACTTC. Translating gives CASSTTGTGGDEQYF. Variable domain in full (rest from reference TRBV5-1 and TRBJ2-7): KAGVTQTPRYLIKTRGQQVTLSCSPISGHRSVSWYQQTPGQGLQFLFEYFSETQRNKGNFPGRFSGRQFSNSRSEMNVSTLELGDSALYLCASSTTGTGGDEQYFGPGTRLTVT.